The 14 T cell receptor beta chains reported below all come from one sample, sequenced in a study of T cell responses to AZD1222 COVID-19 vaccine. The method was immunoSEQ multiplex PCR; TCRdb's version includes in-frame clones alone and lacks a portion of them. In the table there are about 150,000 clones, 91% of which are singletons. Sequenced material: peripheral blood, taken on day 0 of AZD1222 vaccination. Receptors were obtained from an adult in good health.

The CDR3 DNA is TGTGCCAGCACGACCAGGGGAAGGAATCAGCCCCAGCATTTT. It translates to CASTTRGRNQPQHF. This rearrangement joins TRBV28 to TRBJ1-5; maybe TRBD1 (6 bases). The CDR3 has 14 residues. Trimming stripped 7 bases from V and 4 bases from J, with 14 bases between. CDR1 and CDR2 (germline): MDHEN, SYDVKM.

J is TRBJ1-1 and V is TRBV6-5; D is unclear. This CDR3 has 14 residues. In germline, CDR1 is MNHEY, CDR2 SVGAGI. The V gene lost 5 bases and the J gene lost 2 bases, with 12 bases spanning the gap. The CDR3 bases are TGTGCCAGCAGTCTGAGCCCCGGAAACACTGAAGCTTTCTTT. It encodes CASSLSPGNTEAFF.

V gene TRBV24-1 combines with J gene TRBJ2-1; 7 bases are shared with TRBD1. The length of the CDR3 is 18 residues. Germline values: CDR1 KGHDR, CDR2 SFDVKD. V was clipped by 3 bases and J by 3 bases; unmatched bases: 13. The DNA for the CDR3 is TGTGCCACCAGTGATGGGGACACCGGGACAGCCAACTACAATGAGCAGTTCTTC. It encodes CATSDGDTGTANYNEQFF.

The V gene is TRBV20-1, the J gene TRBJ1-1; the D is unclear. The CDR3 has 10 residues. From germline, CDR1 is DFQATT and CDR2 SNEGSKA (reference sequence). Between the trimmed V and J ends, which lost 7 bases and 7 bases, there was a span of 10 bases. DNA for the CDR3: TGCAGTGTCCCGGGGATTGAAGCTTTCTTT. Its translation: CSVPGIEAFF.

V usage is TRBV5-5 and J usage is TRBJ2-2; 7 nucleotides match TRBD1. With 0 bases clipped from V and 1 base from J, the junction kept 3 bases outside the gene matches. Germline values: CDR1 SGHKS, CDR2 YYEKEE (reference sequence). This CDR3 comprises 16 residues. The CDR3 region has the DNA TGTGCCAGCAGCTTGGCGGGACAGATGAACACCGGGGAGCTGTTTTTT. Protein product: CASSLAGQMNTGELFF. The entire variable domain, with the rest obtained from reference TRBV5-5 and TRBJ2-2, is as follows: DAGVTQSPTHLIKTRGQQVTLRCSPISGHKSVSWYQQVLGQGPQFIFQYYEKEERGRGNFPDRFSARQFPNYSSELNVNALLLGDSALYLCASSLAGQMNTGELFFGEGSRLTVL.

This chain connects TRBV6-5 to TRBJ2-7; unclear D gene. CDR1 and CDR2 (germline): MNHEY, SVGAGI. The CDR3 extends over 15 amino acids. Trimming took off 0 bases at V and 3 bases at J, with 12 bases between the two ends. The CDR3 sequence: CASSYSGYPYYEQYF. In DNA, the CDR3 is TGTGCCAGCAGTTACTCAGGGTATCCCTACTACGAGCAGTACTTC.

This chain joins TRBV12-5 and TRBJ1-6, with 8 bases that match TRBD1. Germline CDR1 and CDR2: LGHNT and FRNRAP. This CDR3 has 18 residues. V shed 2 bases, J shed 8 bases, and the junction held 14 bases outside the gene matches. The CDR3 DNA reads as TGTGCTAGTGGTTTGATTCCCAGCCGGACAGGGCTCTATTCACCCCTCCACTTT. Translation gives CASGLIPSRTGLYSPLHF.

The chain's CDR3 is CASSLGLAGVGGEQYF. Here the CDR3 DNA reads TGTGCCAGCAGCTTAGGACTAGCGGGAGTGGGAGGCGAGCAGTACTTC. The chain is built from TRBV7-9 and TRBJ2-7; 12 positions agree with TRBD2. The germline gives CDR1 SEHNR, CDR2 FQNEAQ (reference sequence). V lost 1 base to trimming and J lost 6 bases; unmatched junction nucleotides: 7. CDR3 size: 16 residues.

This chain uses TRBV2 with TRBJ2-7; D remains unclear. V was trimmed by 4 bases and J by 6 bases, leaving 1 base between them. The CDR3 is made up of 9 amino acids. CDR1 and CDR2 from the germline V gene are SNHLY and FYNNEI. CDR3 sequence: CASSAEQYF. Here the CDR3 DNA reads TGTGCCAGCAGTGCCGAGCAGTACTTC.

The V and J genes are TRBV18 and TRBJ2-3, with D perhaps being TRBD1 or TRBD2 (6 bases each). Between the trimmed V and J ends, which lost 4 bases and 2 bases, there was a span of 10 bases. This CDR3 region has 14 residues. Germline CDR1 is KGHSH and CDR2 is LQKENI. CDR3 coding DNA: TGTGCCAGCTCACGCGGGGACATCACAGATACGCAGTATTTT. It yields the protein CASSRGDITDTQYF.

The chain uses TRBV19 and TRBJ2-7, with D perhaps matching TRBD1 or TRBD2 (5 bases each). V was clipped by 3 bases and J by 3 bases, with 15 bases between them. Germline lookup yields CDR1 LNHDA and CDR2 SQIVND (reference sequence). The CDR3 sequence is 15 residues long. The CDR3 here is CASSMGTRGIYEQYF. The CDR3, as DNA: TGTGCCAGTAGTATGGGGACCCGAGGGATCTACGAGCAGTACTTC.

This rearrangement joins TRBV24-1 to TRBJ1-2; D gene unclear. Germline CDR1 is KGHDR and CDR2 is SFDVKD. The V gene lost 2 bases and the J gene lost 4 bases, with 7 bases spanning the gap. This CDR3 spans 13 amino acids. The CDR3 DNA reads as TGTGCCACCAGTGATTCACCTGGCTATGGCTACACCTTC. It specifies CATSDSPGYGYTF.

J is TRBJ1-5 and V is TRBV6-2 or TRBV6-3, with D perhaps matching TRBD1 (5 bases). CDR3 length equals 13 residues. The germline gives CDR1 MNHEY, CDR2 SVGEGT. V was pared by 0 bases and J by 7 bases, with 7 bases between. CDR3: CASSYSKGQPQHF. The CDR3 coding sequence is TGTGCCAGCAGTTACTCGAAGGGGCAGCCCCAGCATTTT.

V gene TRBV19 combines with J gene TRBJ1-4, with 9 nucleotides matching TRBD1. The CDR3 runs to 15 residues. Germline V gene data show CDR1 as LNHDA and CDR2 as SQIVND (reference sequence). With V trimmed by 6 bases and J by 7 bases, 9 bases remained unmatched. The DNA for the CDR3 is TGTGCCAGTAGCCCGGACGGGACAGGGATTGAAAAACTGTTTTTT. This gives the protein CASSPDGTGIEKLFF.